The clone carrying this T cell receptor beta chain was seen a few times. Its specificity is not known. The entry originates in a study of blood T cells in healthy people across ages. Alongside a J-beta primer mix, a sample-barcoded 5' primer served in a second PCR lasting roughly 7 to 11 cycles. TCRdb reanalysed the 5' RACE reads using MiXCR and keeps one entry per CDR3 protein. The sample lists about 720,000 distinct CDR3 sequences; around a fifth were seen once. This CDR3 has 15 amino acids. Deletions cut 0 bases from V and 2 bases from J, with 10 bases between. The germline CDR1 and CDR2 sequences are SGHRS and YFSETQ. Total RNA was isolated from each sample in quantities of at least 6 micrograms. Overall study findings and caveats: It was the long-lived donors that had more naive CD4+ cells and higher diversity than aged donors.

V gene TRBV5-1 combines with J gene TRBJ2-3, with D hard to call. Sequenced input: blood. The clonotype comes from a man between 65 and 79 years old in good health. The CDR3 here is CASSLGTQPTDTQYF. In DNA form, the CDR3 reads TGCGCCAGCAGCTTGGGAACGCAACCCACAGATACGCAGTATTTT.